Listed below are T cell receptor beta chains from one sample, sequenced in a study of OX40 agonist ivuxolimab in advanced cancers. The table came from immunoSEQ multiplex PCR; TCRdb's copy has only in-frame clones and leaves some out. Among nearly 85,000 clones listed, 80% to 90% were seen once. The sequenced sample was CD4+ or CD8+ T cells sorted from blood, obtained in a trial of the OX40 agonist ivuxolimab. All receptors come from an adult with an advanced solid tumor such as melanoma, head and neck, liver or kidney cancer. Both conserved end residues are part of each CDR3. D genes are given only for firm matches. Expanded clones are given a class, and other clones once, few, many or no size at all.

cdr3_nt: TGTGCCAGCAGCAAGCGGGACAGGAGCTACGAGCAGTACTTC
cdr3_aa: CASSKRDRSYEQYF
v_call: TRBV21-1
clone_size: .
d_call: .
j_call: TRBJ2-7
cdr3_length: 14

cdr3_nt: TGTGCCAGCAGCAAACCGAGACCCGGTTACGAGCAGTACTTC
cdr3_aa: CASSKPRPGYEQYF
v_call: TRBV21-1
clone_size: .
d_call: .
j_call: TRBJ2-7
cdr3_length: 14

cdr3_nt: TGTGCCAGCAGCCGCGGGACTAGCACAGATACGCAGTATTTT
cdr3_aa: CASSRGTSTDTQYF
v_call: TRBV14
clone_size: .
d_call: .
j_call: TRBJ2-3
cdr3_length: 14

cdr3_nt: TGTGCCAGCAGTTTGCCCACAGGCGAGACCCAGTACTTC
cdr3_aa: CASSLPTGETQYF
v_call: TRBV28
clone_size: .
d_call: .
j_call: TRBJ2-5
cdr3_length: 13

cdr3_nt: TGTGCCAGCAGACTGGAATGGGAGGGCGGGCACTATGGCTACACCTTC
cdr3_aa: CASRLEWEGGHYGYTF
v_call: TRBV28
clone_size: once
d_call: .
j_call: TRBJ1-2
cdr3_length: 16

cdr3_nt: TGTGCCAGTCTCGACTGGCGTGGGGAAAAACTGTTTTTT
cdr3_aa: CASLDWRGEKLFF
v_call: TRBV19
clone_size: few
d_call: .
j_call: TRBJ1-4
cdr3_length: 13

cdr3_nt: TGTGCCAGCAGTGTACAGACGTATAGCAATCAGCCCCAGCATTTT
cdr3_aa: CASSVQTYSNQPQHF
v_call: TRBV6-1
clone_size: few
d_call: .
j_call: TRBJ1-5
cdr3_length: 15

cdr3_nt: TGTGCCAGCAGCCGGGACAGGGGCCGAACCTACGAGCAGTACTTC
cdr3_aa: CASSRDRGRTYEQYF
v_call: TRBV6-1
clone_size: .
d_call: TRBD1
j_call: TRBJ2-7
cdr3_length: 15

cdr3_nt: TGTGCCAGCAGCTTGGCCCTGGGGACAGGGCAGTACGGGGAGCTGTTTTTT
cdr3_aa: CASSLALGTGQYGELFF
v_call: TRBV5-4
clone_size: once
d_call: TRBD1
j_call: TRBJ2-2
cdr3_length: 17

cdr3_nt: TGTGCCAGCAGCTTCCCTGGTCAGCCCCAGCATTTT
cdr3_aa: CASSFPGQPQHF
v_call: TRBV4-2
clone_size: .
d_call: .
j_call: TRBJ1-5
cdr3_length: 12

cdr3_nt: TGTGCCAGCAGTGAATCCAGCGGGGGGGCCATAGGTCTCCACGAGCAGTACTTC
cdr3_aa: CASSESSGGAIGLHEQYF
v_call: TRBV6-1
clone_size: .
d_call: TRBD2
j_call: TRBJ2-7
cdr3_length: 18

cdr3_nt: TGTGCCAGCAGCCCGTGGGACAGCTCCTATGGCTACACCTTC
cdr3_aa: CASSPWDSSYGYTF
v_call: TRBV7-9
clone_size: .
d_call: TRBD1
j_call: TRBJ1-2
cdr3_length: 14

cdr3_nt: TGTGCCAGCGCTTTTAGGACAGATCAAGAGACCCAGTACTTC
cdr3_aa: CASAFRTDQETQYF
v_call: TRBV2
clone_size: .
d_call: .
j_call: TRBJ2-5
cdr3_length: 14

cdr3_nt: TGTGCCAGCAGCTCGGGGGGACCCCTCCACTTT
cdr3_aa: CASSSGGPLHF
v_call: TRBV7-2
clone_size: once
d_call: .
j_call: TRBJ1-6
cdr3_length: 11

cdr3_nt: TGCGCCAGCAGCTTGGCCTGGACAGATACGCAGTATTTT
cdr3_aa: CASSLAWTDTQYF
v_call: TRBV5-1
clone_size: .
d_call: .
j_call: TRBJ2-3
cdr3_length: 13

cdr3_nt: TGCAGCGGGGCGCGGAGGATGAACACTGAAGCTTTCTTT
cdr3_aa: CSGARRMNTEAFF
v_call: TRBV29-1
clone_size: once
d_call: .
j_call: TRBJ1-1
cdr3_length: 13

cdr3_nt: TGTGCTAGTGGGCCTTCTGGGGCCAACGTCCTGACTTTC
cdr3_aa: CASGPSGANVLTF
v_call: TRBV12-5
clone_size: .
d_call: .
j_call: TRBJ2-6
cdr3_length: 13

cdr3_nt: TGTGCCAGCAGCTCTGGTCCGAACACAGATACGCAGTATTTT
cdr3_aa: CASSSGPNTDTQYF
v_call: TRBV7-9
clone_size: .
d_call: .
j_call: TRBJ2-3
cdr3_length: 14

cdr3_nt: TGCGCCAGCAGCTTTCCCGACTCCTACAATGAGCAGTTCTTC
cdr3_aa: CASSFPDSYNEQFF
v_call: TRBV5-1
clone_size: .
d_call: .
j_call: TRBJ2-1
cdr3_length: 14

cdr3_nt: TGTGCCAGCAGTGTGTGGGTATGGGAGCAGTACTTC
cdr3_aa: CASSVWVWEQYF
v_call: TRBV6-1
clone_size: .
d_call: .
j_call: TRBJ2-7
cdr3_length: 12

cdr3_nt: TGTGCCAGCAGCGTACACAACACCGGGGAGCTGTTTTTT
cdr3_aa: CASSVHNTGELFF
v_call: TRBV7-3
clone_size: .
d_call: .
j_call: TRBJ2-2
cdr3_length: 13

cdr3_nt: TGCGCCAGCAGCGGGAGGACAGGGATGGAGACCCAGTACTTC
cdr3_aa: CASSGRTGMETQYF
v_call: TRBV5-1
clone_size: .
d_call: TRBD1
j_call: TRBJ2-5
cdr3_length: 14

cdr3_nt: TGTGCCAGCAGTCGACTAGCGGGGGACTACAATGAGCAGTTCTTC
cdr3_aa: CASSRLAGDYNEQFF
v_call: TRBV11-3
clone_size: .
d_call: TRBD2
j_call: TRBJ2-1
cdr3_length: 15

cdr3_nt: TGTGCCAGCAGCTTAACGGGAGGGGACTCTGAAGCTTTCTTT
cdr3_aa: CASSLTGGDSEAFF
v_call: TRBV7-3
clone_size: .
d_call: .
j_call: TRBJ1-1
cdr3_length: 14

cdr3_nt: TGTGCCAGCAGGCTCCGGGATTACAATGAGCAGTTCTTC
cdr3_aa: CASRLRDYNEQFF
v_call: TRBV28
clone_size: .
d_call: .
j_call: TRBJ2-1
cdr3_length: 13

cdr3_nt: TGCGCCAGCAGCTCTATACAGGGGCCCATGACCGGGGAGCTGTTTTTT
cdr3_aa: CASSSIQGPMTGELFF
v_call: TRBV4-1
clone_size: .
d_call: TRBD1
j_call: TRBJ2-2
cdr3_length: 16

cdr3_nt: TGTGCCAGCAGCGTCGACAGGGCCCACTATGGCTACACCTTC
cdr3_aa: CASSVDRAHYGYTF
v_call: TRBV5-4
clone_size: .
d_call: TRBD1
j_call: TRBJ1-2
cdr3_length: 14

cdr3_nt: TGTGCCAGCAGTTACGAGGTTTGGACTGAAGCTTTCTTT
cdr3_aa: CASSYEVWTEAFF
v_call: TRBV27
clone_size: .
d_call: .
j_call: TRBJ1-1
cdr3_length: 13

cdr3_nt: TGTGCCAGCACCCGGACTAGCGGTCCCGGGAGGTACAATGAGCAGTTCTTC
cdr3_aa: CASTRTSGPGRYNEQFF
v_call: TRBV9
clone_size: .
d_call: TRBD2
j_call: TRBJ2-1
cdr3_length: 17

cdr3_nt: TGTGCCAGCAGCGCTAATACTCACAACGTCCTGACTTTC
cdr3_aa: CASSANTHNVLTF
v_call: TRBV9
clone_size: .
d_call: .
j_call: TRBJ2-6
cdr3_length: 13

cdr3_nt: TGCGCCAGCAGCCGGGGCGGGGGGCGTGGCACAGATACGCAGTATTTT
cdr3_aa: CASSRGGGRGTDTQYF
v_call: TRBV4-1
clone_size: .
d_call: TRBD2
j_call: TRBJ2-3
cdr3_length: 16

cdr3_nt: TGTGCCAGCAGCGGCTTGGATCGGGGTGGAGATACGCAGTATTTT
cdr3_aa: CASSGLDRGGDTQYF
v_call: TRBV5-6
clone_size: .
d_call: .
j_call: TRBJ2-3
cdr3_length: 15

cdr3_nt: TGTGCCAGCAGCTTGGAGGGCCAGTCCCAAGAGACCCAGTACTTC
cdr3_aa: CASSLEGQSQETQYF
v_call: TRBV5-5
clone_size: .
d_call: .
j_call: TRBJ2-5
cdr3_length: 15

cdr3_nt: TGTGCCAGTAGTACAAACAGGGTCGTCACTGAAGCTTTCTTT
cdr3_aa: CASSTNRVVTEAFF
v_call: TRBV19
clone_size: .
d_call: .
j_call: TRBJ1-1
cdr3_length: 14

cdr3_nt: TGCAGCGTTCCGAGTACACAGGGAGATACGCAGTATTTT
cdr3_aa: CSVPSTQGDTQYF
v_call: TRBV29-1
clone_size: .
d_call: .
j_call: TRBJ2-3
cdr3_length: 13

cdr3_nt: TGTGCCAGCATCTCCCCCAGAGTGGCCCCCTACGAGCAGTACTTC
cdr3_aa: CASISPRVAPYEQYF
v_call: TRBV28
clone_size: .
d_call: .
j_call: TRBJ2-7
cdr3_length: 15

cdr3_nt: TGCGCCAGCAGCCGGGACCCGGGGACGGAGAATTCACCCCTCCACTTT
cdr3_aa: CASSRDPGTENSPLHF
v_call: TRBV5-1
clone_size: .
d_call: .
j_call: TRBJ1-6
cdr3_length: 16

cdr3_nt: TGTGCCAGCAGCCCGCTAGCGGGGGGCTCTGACAATGAGCAGTTCTTC
cdr3_aa: CASSPLAGGSDNEQFF
v_call: TRBV7-3
clone_size: .
d_call: TRBD2
j_call: TRBJ2-1
cdr3_length: 16

cdr3_nt: TGTGCCAGCATTCGGGTCTCTGGGGCCAACGTCCTGACTTTC
cdr3_aa: CASIRVSGANVLTF
v_call: TRBV2
clone_size: .
d_call: .
j_call: TRBJ2-6
cdr3_length: 14

cdr3_nt: TGTGCCAGCAGTAAGGGGTCGGTCTATGGCTACACCTTC
cdr3_aa: CASSKGSVYGYTF
v_call: TRBV6-6
clone_size: once
d_call: .
j_call: TRBJ1-2
cdr3_length: 13

cdr3_nt: TGTGCCAGCAGCTTAGATCTCGGGGGGGCGCGGAATTCACCCCTCCACTTT
cdr3_aa: CASSLDLGGARNSPLHF
v_call: TRBV11-2
clone_size: .
d_call: .
j_call: TRBJ1-6
cdr3_length: 17

cdr3_nt: TGTGCCAGCAGTGATGGACAGGGTAGTGGTTCACCCCTCCACTTT
cdr3_aa: CASSDGQGSGSPLHF
v_call: TRBV6-1
clone_size: .
d_call: TRBD1
j_call: TRBJ1-6
cdr3_length: 15

cdr3_nt: TGTGCCAGCAGCTCCCTACATTCAACTAATGAAAAACTGTTTTTT
cdr3_aa: CASSSLHSTNEKLFF
v_call: TRBV7-9
clone_size: .
d_call: .
j_call: TRBJ1-4
cdr3_length: 15

cdr3_nt: TGTGCCAGCAGCCTTAGGGCTGGGCCGGGCACAGATACGCAGTATTTT
cdr3_aa: CASSLRAGPGTDTQYF
v_call: TRBV7-2
clone_size: .
d_call: .
j_call: TRBJ2-3
cdr3_length: 16